This TCR beta chain is drawn from a study of siplizumab effects on memory and regulatory T cells. Study-wide results and caveats: Major contributors to the alloresponse seemed to be naive T cells, which also appeared more diverse than memory cells. Proliferating clones, CD4+ or CD8+, lacked an assignable naive or memory phenotype in roughly 80-97% of cases.

The table lists this clone with a count of one. Its antigen is still unknown. The study assayed around 92,000 TCR templates per sample. Clones were sequenced by immunoSEQ multiplex PCR, and TCRdb holds only the in-frame ones, with some missing. This table holds approximately 100,000 clones, 85% to 95% found once. CDR1 SNHLY and CDR2 FYNNEI come from the germline V gene. The trim removed 5 bases at V and 0 bases at J, leaving 8 bases unmatched. This CDR3 spans 18 amino acids. The sample taken for sequencing was non-Treg CD4+ T cells sorted from blood. This receptor was identified in a human donor in good health. This chain links TRBV2 with TRBJ1-6; 9 bases match TRBD1. The CDR3 DNA reads as TGTGCCAGCAGTACACGGACAGGGGATAGCTCCTATAATTCACCCCTCCACTTT. Protein: CASSTRTGDSSYNSPLHF.